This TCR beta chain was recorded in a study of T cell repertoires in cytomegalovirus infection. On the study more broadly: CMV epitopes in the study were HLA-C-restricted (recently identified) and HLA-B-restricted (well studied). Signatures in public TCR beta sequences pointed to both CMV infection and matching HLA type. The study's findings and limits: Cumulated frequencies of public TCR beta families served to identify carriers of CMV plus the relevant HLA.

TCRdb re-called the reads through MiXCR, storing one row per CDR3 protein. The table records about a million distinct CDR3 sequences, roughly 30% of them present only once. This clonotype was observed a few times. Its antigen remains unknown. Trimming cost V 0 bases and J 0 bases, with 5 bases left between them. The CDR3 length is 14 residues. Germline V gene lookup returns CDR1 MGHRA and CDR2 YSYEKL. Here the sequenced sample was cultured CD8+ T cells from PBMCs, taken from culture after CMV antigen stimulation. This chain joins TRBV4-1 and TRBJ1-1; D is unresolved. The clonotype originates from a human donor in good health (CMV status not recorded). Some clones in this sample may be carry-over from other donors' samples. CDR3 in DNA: TGCGCCAGCAGCCAAGACACTTTGAACACTGAAGCTTTCTTT. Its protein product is CASSQDTLNTEAFF.